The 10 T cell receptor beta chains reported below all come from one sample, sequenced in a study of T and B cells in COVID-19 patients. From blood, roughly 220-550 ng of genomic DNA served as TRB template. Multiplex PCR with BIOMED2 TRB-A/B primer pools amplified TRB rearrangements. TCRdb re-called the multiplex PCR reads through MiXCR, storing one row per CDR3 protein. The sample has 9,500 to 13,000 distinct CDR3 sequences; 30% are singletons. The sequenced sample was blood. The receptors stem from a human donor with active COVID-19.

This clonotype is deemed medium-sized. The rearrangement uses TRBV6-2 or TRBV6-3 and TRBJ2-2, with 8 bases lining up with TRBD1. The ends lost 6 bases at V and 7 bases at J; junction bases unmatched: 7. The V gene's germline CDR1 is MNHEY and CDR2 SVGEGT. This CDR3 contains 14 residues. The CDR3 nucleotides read TGTGCCAGCAGGTGGCAGGGGGCTAGCGGGGAGCTGTTTTTT. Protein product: CASRWQGASGELFF.

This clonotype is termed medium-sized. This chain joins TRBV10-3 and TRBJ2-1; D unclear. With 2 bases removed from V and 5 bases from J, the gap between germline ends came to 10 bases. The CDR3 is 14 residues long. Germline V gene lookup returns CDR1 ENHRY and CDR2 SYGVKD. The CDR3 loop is CAISEATGDNEQFF. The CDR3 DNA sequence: TGTGCCATCAGTGAGGCGACTGGGGACAATGAGCAGTTCTTC.

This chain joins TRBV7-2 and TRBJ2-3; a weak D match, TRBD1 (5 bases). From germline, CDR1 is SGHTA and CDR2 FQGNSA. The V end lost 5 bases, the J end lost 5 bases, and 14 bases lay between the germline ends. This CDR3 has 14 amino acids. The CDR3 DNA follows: TGTGCCAGCAGCCCGCATCAGGGTATAGATACGCAGTATTTT. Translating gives CASSPHQGIDTQYF. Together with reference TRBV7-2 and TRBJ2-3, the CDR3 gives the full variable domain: GAGVSQSPSNKVTEKGKDVELRCDPISGHTALYWYRQSLGQGLEFLIYFQGNSAPDKSGLPSDRFSAERTGGSVSTLTIQRTQQEDSAVYLCASSPHQGIDTQYFGPGTRLTVL.

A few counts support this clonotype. Written as DNA, the CDR3 is TGTGCCAGCAGTGTCGGGACCGACTATGGCTACACCTTC. Its protein product is CASSVGTDYGYTF. V gene TRBV6-1 combines with J gene TRBJ1-2, with D possibly being TRBD1 (5 bases). CDR1 is MNHNS and CDR2 is SASEGT in the germline V gene. CDR3 length: 13 amino acids. Deletions cut 4 bases from V and 3 bases from J, with 9 bases between.

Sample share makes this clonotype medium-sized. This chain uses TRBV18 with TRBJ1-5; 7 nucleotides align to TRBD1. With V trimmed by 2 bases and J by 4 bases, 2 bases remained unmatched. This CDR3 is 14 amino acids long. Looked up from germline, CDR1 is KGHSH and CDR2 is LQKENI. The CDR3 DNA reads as TGTGCCAGCTCACCAGACAGGGTAAATCAGCCCCAGCATTTT. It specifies CASSPDRVNQPQHF. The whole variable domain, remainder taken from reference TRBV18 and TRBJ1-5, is NAGVMQNPRHLVRRRGQEARLRCSPMKGHSHVYWYRQLPEEGLKFMVYLQKENIIDESGMPKERFSAEFPKEGPSILRIQQVVRGDSAAYFCASSPDRVNQPQHFGDGTRLSIL.

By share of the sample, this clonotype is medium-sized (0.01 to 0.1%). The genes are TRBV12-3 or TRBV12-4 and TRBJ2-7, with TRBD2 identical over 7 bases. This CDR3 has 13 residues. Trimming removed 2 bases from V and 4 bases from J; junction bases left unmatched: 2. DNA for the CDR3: TGTGCCAGCAGTTTACCTAGCGGATACGAGCAGTACTTC. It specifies CASSLPSGYEQYF.

Written as DNA, the CDR3 is TGTGCCAGCAGTCCCGGACAGGGGAAGAGCAATCAGCCCCAGCATTTT. Translation: CASSPGQGKSNQPQHF. The chain links TRBV27 to TRBJ1-5, with 9 bases matching TRBD1. From germline, CDR1 is MNHEY and CDR2 SMNVEV (reference sequence). This CDR3 has 16 residues. V lost 5 bases to trimming and J lost 1 base; unmatched junction nucleotides: 6.

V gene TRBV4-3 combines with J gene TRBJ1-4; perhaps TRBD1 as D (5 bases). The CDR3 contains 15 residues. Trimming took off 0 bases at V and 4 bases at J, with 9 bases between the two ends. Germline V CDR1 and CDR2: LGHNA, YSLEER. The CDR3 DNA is TGCGCCAGCAGCCAAGATGGGGCAGGTAATGAAAAACTGTTTTTT. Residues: CASSQDGAGNEKLFF.

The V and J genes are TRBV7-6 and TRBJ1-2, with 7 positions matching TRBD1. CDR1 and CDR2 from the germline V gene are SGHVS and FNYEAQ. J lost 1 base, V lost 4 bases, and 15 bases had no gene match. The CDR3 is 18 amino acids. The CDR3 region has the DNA TGTGCCAGCAGCTCGTCCCTAGGGACAGTTAATCTTAACTATGGCTACACCTTC. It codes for CASSSSLGTVNLNYGYTF.

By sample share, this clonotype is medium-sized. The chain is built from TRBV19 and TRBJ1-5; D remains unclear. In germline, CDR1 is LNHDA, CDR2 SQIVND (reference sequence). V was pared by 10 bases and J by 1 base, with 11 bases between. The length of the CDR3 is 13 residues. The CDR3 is CATGAFSNQPQHF. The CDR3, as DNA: TGTGCCACAGGCGCCTTCAGCAATCAGCCCCAGCATTTT.